The 9 T cell receptor beta chains in this list originate from one sample, sequenced in a study of T cells in Graves' hyperthyroidism and ophthalmopathy. RNA transcripts provided the source from which TCR beta CDR3 regions were amplified. HTBI primers were employed in a first-round RT-PCR of the TCR CDR3. TCRdb reprocessed the multiplex PCR reads via MiXCR and lists one record per CDR3 protein. The sample lists 40,000 to 60,000 distinct CDR3 sequences; roughly 51% were seen once. Sequencing input: peripheral blood or thyroid tissue (not recorded which). These receptors all stem from a man aged 18 to 30 with Graves' hyperthyroidism.

Note on this clonotype: Its ends do not fully match the called genes, so a read error is possible. This chain connects TRBV9 to TRBJ2-7; D is unclear. Germline V lookup: CDR1 SGDLS, CDR2 YYNGEE. CDR3 length: 13 residues. The chain's CDR3 is CASSLTVQYVQYF. In DNA form, the CDR3 reads TGTGCCAGCAGCTTGACGGTCCAATACGTGCAGTACTTC.

The chain is built from TRBV6-1 and TRBJ1-1; a possible D gene is TRBD1 (5 bases). V dropped 2 bases and J dropped 1 base, with 5 bases sitting between them. CDR1 is MNHNS, CDR2 SASEGT, per germline. The CDR3 is 13 residues long. The CDR3 region has the DNA TGTGCCAGCAGTGAACAGGGGAACACTGAAGCTTTCTTT. Translating gives CASSEQGNTEAFF.

Ten or more counts support this clonotype. The chain recombines TRBV7-2 with TRBJ2-2; 10 bases are a match to TRBD2. Germline assignment: CDR1 SGHTA and CDR2 FQGNSA. The V segment lost 4 bases and the J segment 0 bases; nucleotides outside the gene matches: 8. The CDR3 has 18 amino acids. CDR3 coding DNA: TGTGCCAGCAGCTCCCGCCGGCTAGCGGGGGCGAACACCGGGGAGCTGTTTTTT. Its protein is CASSSRRLAGANTGELFF.

This sequence joins TRBV20-1 and TRBJ2-5; a possible D gene is TRBD2 (7 bases). The germline V gene has CDR1 DFQATT and CDR2 SNEGSKA (reference sequence). The CDR3 is 13 amino acids. Between the trimmed V and J ends, which lost 6 bases and 4 bases, there was a span of 15 bases. The CDR3 protein is CSADRGGAETQYF. The CDR3 region has the DNA TGCAGTGCGGACCGTGGGGGGGCAGAGACCCAGTACTTC.

This clonotype appeared many times. The rearrangement links TRBV5-5 to TRBJ2-3, with 10 nucleotides matching TRBD1. Trimming took 2 bases from V and 4 from J; bases not matched to a gene: 4. The CDR3 runs 15 residues. Germline V gene sequence: CDR1 SGHKS, CDR2 YYEKEE (reference sequence). The CDR3 coding sequence is TGTGCCAGCAGCTTAGGGACAGGGGCGGCAGATACGCAGTATTTT. It codes for CASSLGTGAADTQYF.

The chain is built from TRBV6-5 and TRBJ2-5, with TRBD1 matching over 9 bases. This CDR3 contains 15 residues. The J segment lost 1 base and the V segment lost 2 bases, leaving 2 bases of the junction unmatched. Germline assignment: CDR1 MNHEY and CDR2 SVGAGI. CDR3 residues: CASSYVDRGQETQYF. As DNA, the CDR3 is TGTGCCAGCAGTTACGTGGACAGGGGCCAAGAGACCCAGTACTTC.

The J gene is TRBJ1-6, the V gene TRBV6-6; maybe TRBD1 (6 bases). Germline CDR1 and CDR2: MNHNY and SVGAGI (reference sequence). CDR3 length: 12 residues. Trimming removed 8 bases at V and 9 bases at J, with 11 bases between. The CDR3 sequence: CASVTGFSPLHF. The CDR3 coding sequence is TGTGCCAGCGTAACAGGGTTTTCACCCCTCCACTTT.

The V call is TRBV20-1, the J call TRBJ2-7; 7 bases fit TRBD2. The germline V gene encodes CDR1 DFQATT and CDR2 SNEGSKA (reference sequence). This CDR3 contains 15 residues. The V and J ends lost 3 bases and 3 bases, in that order; junction bases with no gene match: 11. CDR3 bases: TGCAGTGCTAGGTCCTCAGCGGGGAGGGTCTACGAGCAGTACTTC. As protein: CSARSSAGRVYEQYF.

The chain recombines TRBV7-9 with TRBJ1-5, with 7 nucleotides matching TRBD1. The CDR3 is made up of 13 amino acids. From germline, CDR1 is SEHNR and CDR2 FQNEAQ (reference sequence). V lost 5 bases, J lost 4 bases, and 2 bases stayed unmatched. The DNA for the CDR3 is TGTGCCAGCAGCCTCAGGGGGAATCAGCCCCAGCATTTT. It specifies CASSLRGNQPQHF.